The T cell receptor (beta chain) under discussion was sequenced for a study of T cell repertoires in cytomegalovirus infection. A remark on this clonotype: A junction boundary mismatches the germline segment, possibly from a read error.

TCRdb re-derived calls from the reads in MiXCR, one entry per CDR3 protein. The data contain some 680,000 distinct CDR3 sequences, 35% to 45% of them singletons. The germline CDR1 and CDR2 sequences are GTSNPN and SVGIG (reference sequence). The CDR3 length is 15 residues. Material for sequencing was PBMCs. The rearrangement links TRBV30 to TRBJ2-2, with TRBD1 matching 8 bases. The clonotype was recovered from a human donor in good health (CMV status not recorded). Some clones in this sample may be carry-over from other donors' samples. CDR3 loop: CDWTEMTGARGELFF. For the CDR3, the DNA is TGTGACTGGACCGAAATGACAGGGGCTCGCGGGGAGCTGTTTTTT.